Given below is one TCR beta chain in context. What it binds is unknown. Sequencing was performed with immunoSEQ multiplex PCR; in TCRdb, only in-frame clones are kept and a portion is missing. Of about 63,000 clones listed, roughly 81% are singletons. This CDR3 is 16 amino acids long. CDR1 ENHRY and CDR2 SYGVKD come from the germline V gene. Trimming took 6 bases from V and 3 from J; bases not matched to a gene: 10. The data were taken from a study of OX40 agonist ivuxolimab in advanced cancers. Study summary: Partial responses, seen in three patients, involved one hepatocellular carcinoma and two cutaneous melanomas.

Patients with autoimmune history or systemic immunosuppression were excluded. The study's findings and limits: At 0.1 to 3.0 mg/kg and by week 6, CD4+ and CD8+ T cells in the blood had expanded clonally.

The specimen was CD4+ or CD8+ T cells sorted from blood, collected in a trial of the OX40 agonist ivuxolimab. The clonotype originates from an adult with an advanced solid tumor such as melanoma, head and neck, liver or kidney cancer. This chain links TRBV10-3 with TRBJ1-2; 10 bases align to TRBD1. This CDR3 reads CAISSPGTGEDYGYTF. Written as DNA, the CDR3 is TGTGCCATCAGCTCCCCCGGGACAGGGGAAGACTATGGCTACACCTTC.